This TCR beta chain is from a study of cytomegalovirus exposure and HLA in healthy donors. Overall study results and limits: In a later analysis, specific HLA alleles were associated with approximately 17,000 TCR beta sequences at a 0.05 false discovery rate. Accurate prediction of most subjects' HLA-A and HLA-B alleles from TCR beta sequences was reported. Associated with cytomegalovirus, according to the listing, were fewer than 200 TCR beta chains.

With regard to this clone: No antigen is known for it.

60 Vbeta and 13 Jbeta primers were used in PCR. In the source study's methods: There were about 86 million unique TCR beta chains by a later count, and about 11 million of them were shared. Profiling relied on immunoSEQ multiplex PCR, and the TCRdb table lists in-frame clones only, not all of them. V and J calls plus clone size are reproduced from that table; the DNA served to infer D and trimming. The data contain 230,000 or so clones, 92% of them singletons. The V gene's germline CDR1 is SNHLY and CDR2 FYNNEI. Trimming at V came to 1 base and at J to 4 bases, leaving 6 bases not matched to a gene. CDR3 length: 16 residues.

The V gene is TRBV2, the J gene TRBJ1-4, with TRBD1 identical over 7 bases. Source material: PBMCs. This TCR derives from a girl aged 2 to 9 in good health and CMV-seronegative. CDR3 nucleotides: TGTGCCAGCAGTGAAGGGGACAGCCTAAGTAATGAAAAACTGTTTTTT. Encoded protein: CASSEGDSLSNEKLFF.